Below, 6 T cell receptor beta chains from the same sample are listed, as sequenced in a study of T-cell memory formation after mild COVID-19. TCRdb re-called the 5' RACE reads through MiXCR, storing one row per CDR3 protein. The sample records around 250,000 distinct CDR3 sequences, about 17% being singletons. The sequencing sample was made of PBMCs or a T cell subset sorted from them (not recorded which). Receptor source: a man younger than 35 who had mild COVID-19 (a few samples of this study predate the infection). Cell type and time point are not known.

This clonotype was counted a few times. This rearrangement joins TRBV27 to TRBJ1-2; 7 nucleotides match TRBD1. Trimming at V came to 2 bases and at J to 7 bases, leaving 19 bases not matched to a gene. CDR3 length: 18 amino acids. Germline lookup yields CDR1 MNHEY and CDR2 SMNVEV (reference sequence). The CDR3 here is CASSLQSVDREYVGGYTF. DNA of the CDR3: TGTGCCAGCAGTTTACAGTCAGTTGACAGGGAGTATGTTGGTGGCTACACCTTC.

The CDR3 bases are TGTGCCAGCAGCGTGACGGGAGATCAGCCCCAGCATTTT. Translated: CASSVTGDQPQHF. The gene calls are TRBV6-2 or TRBV6-3 and TRBJ1-5; D gene ambiguous. The CDR3 runs to 13 residues. Trimming took 6 bases from V and 5 from J, leaving 11 bases between them. The germline V gene encodes CDR1 MNHEY and CDR2 SVGEGT.

This clonotype has a handful of counts. The chain is built from TRBV10-3 and TRBJ2-7, with a possible D match to TRBD1 (5 bases). V lost 4 bases and J 2 bases, leaving 9 bases between the germline ends. Per germline, CDR1 ENHRY and CDR2 SYGVKD. This CDR3 is 13 amino acids long. CDR3 protein: CAISVDRAYEQYV. The CDR3 coding sequence is TGTGCCATCAGTGTCGACAGAGCCTACGAGCAGTACGTC.

The rearrangement links TRBV2 to TRBJ1-5, with TRBD1 matching 7 bases. J was trimmed by 7 bases and V by 4 bases; bases with no gene match: 4. The CDR3 consists of 13 residues. Germline V gene data show CDR1 as SNHLY and CDR2 as FYNNEI. CDR3 nucleotides: TGTGCCAGCAGTGCGACAGGGTTACAGCCCCAGCATTTT. Amino acids: CASSATGLQPQHF.

The chain combines TRBV7-2 with TRBJ1-5; D is ambiguous. From germline, CDR1 is SGHTA and CDR2 FQGNSA. V lost 4 bases to trimming and J lost 0 bases, with 10 bases between them. The CDR3 runs 15 residues. CDR3: CASSSHGVSNQPQHF. For the CDR3, the DNA is TGTGCCAGCAGCTCCCACGGGGTTAGCAATCAGCCCCAGCATTTT.

The CDR3 protein is CASSQDRRVGGYQPQHF. The CDR3 DNA reads as TGCGCCAGCAGCCAAGACCGAAGAGTGGGGGGTTATCAGCCCCAGCATTTT. The rearrangement uses TRBV4-3 and TRBJ1-5, with a tentative D call TRBD1 (5 bases). This CDR3 contains 17 residues. V was cut by 0 bases and J by 5 bases, with 17 bases left in between. CDR1 and CDR2 from the germline V gene are LGHNA and YSLEER.